Shown below are 12 T cell receptor beta chains from a single sample sequenced in a study of cytomegalovirus exposure and HLA in healthy donors. A multiplex PCR was run with 60 Vbeta primers and 13 Jbeta primers. Profiling relied on immunoSEQ multiplex PCR, and the TCRdb table lists in-frame clones only, not all of them. The data show 140,000 or so clones, about two thirds seen once. Sequencing was performed on PBMCs. These receptors were taken from a man between 35 and 55 years old in good health and CMV-seronegative.

The chain recombines TRBV7-9 with TRBJ2-7; D is ambiguous. This CDR3 region has 14 residues. Germline V lookup: CDR1 SEHNR, CDR2 FQNEAQ (reference sequence). The ends were cut back, 3 bases at V and 6 bases at J, with 15 bases in the middle. DNA of the CDR3: TGTGCCAGCAGCTTCTCCCACGCCCTCGGCGAGCAGTACTTC. Translating it yields CASSFSHALGEQYF.

This clone was observed a handful of times. This chain joins TRBV21-1 and TRBJ1-1; TRBD1 is the table's D call and was not checked against the DNA. TRBV21-1 constitutes a pseudogene. The CDR3 extends over 15 amino acids. CDR3 residues: CASSKTTGALTEAFF. The CDR3 coding sequence is TGTGCCAGCAGCAAAACGACAGGGGCCTTAACTGAAGCTTTCTTT.

The chain is built from TRBV7-9 and TRBJ1-2, with 7 bases fitting TRBD1. J lost 7 bases, V lost 5 bases, and 7 bases had no gene match. In germline, CDR1 is SEHNR, CDR2 FQNEAQ (reference sequence). The CDR3 loop spans 13 amino acids. CDR3 DNA sequence: TGTGCCAGCAGCACCCGACAGGGATGTGGCTACACCTTC. Its translation: CASSTRQGCGYTF. Drawing the rest from reference TRBV7-9 and TRBJ1-2, the complete variable domain is DTGVSQNPRHKITKRGQNVTFRCDPISEHNRLYWYRQTLGQGPEFLTYFQNEAQLEKSRLLSDRFSAERPKGSFSTLEIQRTEQGDSAMYLCASSTRQGCGYTFGSGTRLTVV.

The V call is TRBV7-9, the J call TRBJ1-4; maybe TRBD1 (5 bases). Trimming took 0 bases from V and 3 from J, leaving 11 bases between them. The length of the CDR3 is 16 residues. The germline gives CDR1 SEHNR, CDR2 FQNEAQ (reference sequence). This CDR3 is CASSLAGQTSNEKLFF. CDR3 bases: TGTGCCAGCAGCTTAGCGGGGCAGACCTCTAATGAAAAACTGTTTTTT.

This chain joins TRBV7-8 and TRBJ1-6; unclear D gene. The CDR3 contains 18 residues. Germline CDR1 SGHVS, CDR2 FQNEAQ. The V and J ends lost 0 bases and 0 bases respectively, with 12 bases between them. CDR3 region: CASSLALPGSSYNSPLHF. CDR3 bases: TGTGCCAGCAGCTTAGCTTTGCCGGGGAGCTCCTATAATTCACCCCTCCACTTT.

The V gene is TRBV9, the J gene TRBJ2-1; 9 bases agree with TRBD2. CDR1 is SGDLS, CDR2 YYNGEE, per germline. V trimming: 2 bases; J trimming: 9 bases; junction bases outside the gene matches: 3. The CDR3 contains 13 residues. CDR3 loop: CASSVAGGREQFF. The CDR3 DNA sequence: TGTGCCAGCAGCGTTGCGGGGGGGCGTGAGCAGTTCTTC. Supplemented by reference TRBV9 and TRBJ2-1, the full variable domain reads DSGVTQTPKHLITATGQRVTLRCSPRSGDLSVYWYQQSLDQGLQFLIQYYNGEERAKGNILERFSAQQFPDLHSELNLSSLELGDSALYFCASSVAGGREQFFGPGTRLTVL.

This chain joins TRBV2 and TRBJ2-6, with a possible D match to TRBD1 (6 bases). The CDR3 extends over 15 amino acids. Germline loops: CDR1 SNHLY, CDR2 FYNNEI. V shed 6 bases and J shed 2 bases, with 11 bases lying between them. CDR3 residues: CASSPNRAGANVLTF. CDR3 sequence (DNA): TGTGCCAGCAGCCCCAACAGGGCTGGGGCCAACGTCCTGACTTTC.

This chain uses TRBV6-5 with TRBJ2-2; maybe TRBD2 (5 bases). This CDR3 is 13 amino acids long. Germline CDR1 and CDR2: MNHEY and SVGAGI. V was cut by 4 bases and J by 6 bases, with 9 bases left in between. CDR3 sequence (DNA): TGTGCCAGCAGTTCCCTACTAGCCGGGGAGCTGTTTTTT. Protein sequence: CASSSLLAGELFF.

The table lists this clone with a few counts. The chain is built from TRBV27 and TRBJ1-2; a possible D gene is TRBD1 (5 bases). V was shortened by 7 bases and J by 5 bases, with 20 bases between the two germline ends. CDR3 length equals 15 residues. The germline V gene has CDR1 MNHEY and CDR2 SMNVEV (reference sequence). The chain's CDR3 is CASNPMGPGGYGYTF. CDR3 sequence (DNA): TGTGCCAGCAACCCTATGGGACCCGGAGGGTATGGCTACACCTTC.

The J gene is TRBJ2-3, the V gene TRBV19; TRBD2 matches 8 bases. V shed 4 bases and J 4 bases; nucleotides not matched to a gene: 13. The CDR3 is 17 amino acids. Germline V gene data show CDR1 as LNHDA and CDR2 as SQIVND (reference sequence). The CDR3 loop reads CASSKRMAGGMSDTQYF. The CDR3 nucleotides read TGTGCCAGTAGTAAGAGGATGGCGGGGGGAATGTCAGATACGCAGTATTTT.

V is TRBV6-5 and J is TRBJ2-1; a weak D match, TRBD2 (5 bases). This CDR3 is 13 amino acids long. The ends were cut back, 7 bases at V and 7 bases at J, with 14 bases in the middle. Germline CDR1 is MNHEY and CDR2 is SVGAGI. CDR3 region: CASTRRPGNEQFF. The CDR3 nucleotides are TGTGCCAGCACCCGGAGGCCGGGAAATGAGCAGTTCTTC.

The chain links TRBV6-1 to TRBJ1-4, with D possibly being TRBD1 (6 bases). Looked up from germline, CDR1 is MNHNS and CDR2 is SASEGT. The V and J ends lost 8 bases and 5 bases respectively, with 15 bases between them. This CDR3 spans 14 amino acids. The CDR3 here is CASRLGAENEKLFF. The CDR3 region has the DNA TGTGCCAGCCGTTTGGGGGCAGAGAATGAAAAACTGTTTTTT.